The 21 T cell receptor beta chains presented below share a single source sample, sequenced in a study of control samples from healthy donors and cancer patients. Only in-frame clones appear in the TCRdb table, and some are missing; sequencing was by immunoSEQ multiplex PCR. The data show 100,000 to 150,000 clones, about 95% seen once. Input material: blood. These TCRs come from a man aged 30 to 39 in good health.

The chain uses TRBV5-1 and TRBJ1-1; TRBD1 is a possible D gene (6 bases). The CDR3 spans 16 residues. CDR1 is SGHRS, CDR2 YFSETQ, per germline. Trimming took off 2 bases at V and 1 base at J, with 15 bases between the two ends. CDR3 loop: CASSFSGGLGNTEAFF. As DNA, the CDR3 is TGCGCCAGCAGCTTTTCCGGGGGCTTGGGGAACACTGAAGCTTTCTTT.

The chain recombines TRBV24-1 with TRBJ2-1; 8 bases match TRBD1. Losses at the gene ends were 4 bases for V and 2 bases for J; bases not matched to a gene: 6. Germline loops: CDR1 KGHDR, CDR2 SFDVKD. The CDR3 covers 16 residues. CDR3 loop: CATSDPDRGPYNEQFF. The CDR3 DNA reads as TGTGCCACCAGTGACCCTGACAGGGGTCCCTACAATGAGCAGTTCTTC.

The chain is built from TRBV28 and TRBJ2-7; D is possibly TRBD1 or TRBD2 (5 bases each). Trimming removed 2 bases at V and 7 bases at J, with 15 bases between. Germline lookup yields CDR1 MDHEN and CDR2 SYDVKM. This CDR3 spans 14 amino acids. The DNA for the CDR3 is TGTGCCAGCAGTTTAGTGGGGACCATTCGGGAGCAGTACTTC. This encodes CASSLVGTIREQYF. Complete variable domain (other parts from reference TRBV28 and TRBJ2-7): DVKVTQSSRYLVKRTGEKVFLECVQDMDHENMFWYRQDPGLGLRLIYFSYDVKMKEKGDIPEGYSVSREKKERFSLILESASTNQTSMYLCASSLVGTIREQYFGPGTRLTVT.

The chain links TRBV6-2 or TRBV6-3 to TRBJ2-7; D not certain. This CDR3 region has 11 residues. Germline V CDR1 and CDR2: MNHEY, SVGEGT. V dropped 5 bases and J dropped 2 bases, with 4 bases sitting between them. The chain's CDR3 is CASSHTYEQYF. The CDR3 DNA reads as TGTGCCAGCAGTCATACCTACGAGCAGTACTTC.

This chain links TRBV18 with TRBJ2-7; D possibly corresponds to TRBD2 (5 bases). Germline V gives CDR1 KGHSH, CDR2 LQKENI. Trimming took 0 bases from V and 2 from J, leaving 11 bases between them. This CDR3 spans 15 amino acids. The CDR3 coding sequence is TGTGCCAGCTCACCACCGAGGGCAGGAACCTACGAGCAGTACTTC. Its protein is CASSPPRAGTYEQYF.

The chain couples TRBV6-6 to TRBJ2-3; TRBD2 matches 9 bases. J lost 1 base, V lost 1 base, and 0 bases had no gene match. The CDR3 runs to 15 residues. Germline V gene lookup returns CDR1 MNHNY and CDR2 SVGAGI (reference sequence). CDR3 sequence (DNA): TGTGCCAGCAGTTACTTAGCGGGGGGCACAGATACGCAGTATTTT. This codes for CASSYLAGGTDTQYF.

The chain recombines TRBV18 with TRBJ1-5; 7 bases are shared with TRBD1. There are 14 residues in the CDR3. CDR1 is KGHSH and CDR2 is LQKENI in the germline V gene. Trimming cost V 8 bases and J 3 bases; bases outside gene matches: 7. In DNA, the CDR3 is TGTGCCAGCGCCGGAACAGGGGACAATCAGCCCCAGCATTTT. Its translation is CASAGTGDNQPQHF.

The CDR3 DNA reads TGTGCCAGCAGCTTACAACCCGGGGAGCTGTTTTTT. Amino acids: CASSLQPGELFF. This chain links TRBV7-8 with TRBJ2-2; no firm D call. V was clipped by 2 bases and J by 6 bases, with 4 bases between them. The CDR3 has 12 amino acids. The germline V gene encodes CDR1 SGHVS and CDR2 FQNEAQ.

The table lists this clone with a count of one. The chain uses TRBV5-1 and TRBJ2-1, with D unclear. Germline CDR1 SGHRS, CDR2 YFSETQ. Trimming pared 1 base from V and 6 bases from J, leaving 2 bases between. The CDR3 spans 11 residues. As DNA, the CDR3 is TGCGCCAGCAGCTTGTTCAATGAGCAGTTCTTC. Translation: CASSLFNEQFF.

CDR3 in amino acids: CASSLWGFSAEAFF. The CDR3 region has the DNA TGTGCCAGCAGCTTGTGGGGCTTCTCGGCTGAAGCTTTCTTT. The rearrangement uses TRBV5-6 and TRBJ1-1; maybe TRBD1 (5 bases). Germline V gene data show CDR1 as SGHDT and CDR2 as YYEEEE. V shed 1 base and J shed 6 bases, with 13 bases lying between them. CDR3 length equals 14 residues.

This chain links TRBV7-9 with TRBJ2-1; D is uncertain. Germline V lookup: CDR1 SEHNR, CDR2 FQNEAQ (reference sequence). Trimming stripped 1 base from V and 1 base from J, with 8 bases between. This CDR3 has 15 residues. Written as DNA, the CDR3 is TGTGCCAGCAGCTTAGAACAGAGTTCCTACAATGAGCAGTTCTTC. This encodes CASSLEQSSYNEQFF. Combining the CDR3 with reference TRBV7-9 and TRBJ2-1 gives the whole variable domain DTGVSQNPRHKITKRGQNVTFRCDPISEHNRLYWYRQTLGQGPEFLTYFQNEAQLEKSRLLSDRFSAERPKGSFSTLEIQRTEQGDSAMYLCASSLEQSSYNEQFFGPGTRLTVL.

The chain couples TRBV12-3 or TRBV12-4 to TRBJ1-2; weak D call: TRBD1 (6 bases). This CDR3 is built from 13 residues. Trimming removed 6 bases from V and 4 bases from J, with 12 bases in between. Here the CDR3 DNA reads TGTGCCAGCAGCCCGGACAGCGGCTATGGCTACACCTTC. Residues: CASSPDSGYGYTF.

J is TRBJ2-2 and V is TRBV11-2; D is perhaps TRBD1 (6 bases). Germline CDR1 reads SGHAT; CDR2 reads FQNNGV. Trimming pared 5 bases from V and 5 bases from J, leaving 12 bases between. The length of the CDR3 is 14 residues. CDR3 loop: CASSKQGRTGELFF. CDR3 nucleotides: TGTGCCAGCAGCAAACAGGGACGGACCGGGGAGCTGTTTTTT.

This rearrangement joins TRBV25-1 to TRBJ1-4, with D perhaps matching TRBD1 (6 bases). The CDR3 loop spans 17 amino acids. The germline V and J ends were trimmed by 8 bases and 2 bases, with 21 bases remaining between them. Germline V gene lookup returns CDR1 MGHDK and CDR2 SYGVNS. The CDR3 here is CASRGPREPSTNEKLFF. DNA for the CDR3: TGTGCCAGCCGGGGGCCCAGGGAACCCTCTACTAATGAAAAACTGTTTTTT.

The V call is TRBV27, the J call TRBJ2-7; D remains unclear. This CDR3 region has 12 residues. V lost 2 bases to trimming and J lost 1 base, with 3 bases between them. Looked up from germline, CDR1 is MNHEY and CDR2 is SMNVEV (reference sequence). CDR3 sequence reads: CASSLRSYEQYF. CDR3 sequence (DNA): TGTGCCAGCAGTTTAAGGTCCTACGAGCAGTACTTC.

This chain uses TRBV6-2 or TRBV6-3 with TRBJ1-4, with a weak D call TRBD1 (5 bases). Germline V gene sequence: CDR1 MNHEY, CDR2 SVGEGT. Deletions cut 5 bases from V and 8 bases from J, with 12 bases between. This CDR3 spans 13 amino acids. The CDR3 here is CASSLQGGEKLFF. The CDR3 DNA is TGTGCCAGCAGTCTCCAGGGAGGGGAAAAACTGTTTTTT.

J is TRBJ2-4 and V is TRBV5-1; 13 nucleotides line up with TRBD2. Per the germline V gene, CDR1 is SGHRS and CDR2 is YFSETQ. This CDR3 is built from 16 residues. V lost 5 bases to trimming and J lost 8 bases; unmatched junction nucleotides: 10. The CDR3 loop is CASRAGTSGAGDIQYF. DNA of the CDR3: TGCGCCAGCAGGGCTGGGACTAGCGGGGCCGGAGACATTCAGTACTTC.

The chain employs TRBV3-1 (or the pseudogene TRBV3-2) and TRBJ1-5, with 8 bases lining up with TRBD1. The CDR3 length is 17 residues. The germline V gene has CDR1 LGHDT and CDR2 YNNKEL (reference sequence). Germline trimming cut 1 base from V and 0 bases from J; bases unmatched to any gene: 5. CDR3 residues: CASSQVKTGASNQPQHF. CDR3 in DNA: TGTGCCAGCAGCCAAGTTAAGACAGGGGCTAGCAATCAGCCCCAGCATTTT.

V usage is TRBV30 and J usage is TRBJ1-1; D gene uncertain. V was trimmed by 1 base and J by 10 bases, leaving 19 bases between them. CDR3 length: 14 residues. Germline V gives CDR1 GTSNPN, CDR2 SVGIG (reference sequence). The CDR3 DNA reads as TGTGCCTGGAGTGCCGGGAGTTTAAACGACGGAGCTTTCTTT. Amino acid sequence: CAWSAGSLNDGAFF.

CDR3 DNA: TGTGCCACCATTCTAGACAGAAGCACAGATACGCAGTATTTT. Translated, it gives CATILDRSTDTQYF. The chain carries TRBV15 and TRBJ2-3; TRBD1 is a possible D gene (5 bases). Looked up from germline, CDR1 is LNHNV and CDR2 is YYDKDF (reference sequence). Trimming removed 7 bases from V and 0 bases from J, with 11 bases in between. This CDR3 has 14 amino acids.

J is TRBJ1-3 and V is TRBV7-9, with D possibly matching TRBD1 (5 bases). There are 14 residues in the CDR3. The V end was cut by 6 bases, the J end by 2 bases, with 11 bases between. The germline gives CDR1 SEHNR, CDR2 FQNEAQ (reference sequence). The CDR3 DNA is TGTGCCAGCAGGGGGGTCACTACTGGAAACACCATATATTTT. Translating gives CASRGVTTGNTIYF. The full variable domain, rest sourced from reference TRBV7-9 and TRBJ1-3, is DTGVSQNPRHKITKRGQNVTFRCDPISEHNRLYWYRQTLGQGPEFLTYFQNEAQLEKSRLLSDRFSAERPKGSFSTLEIQRTEQGDSAMYLCASRGVTTGNTIYFGEGSWLTVV.